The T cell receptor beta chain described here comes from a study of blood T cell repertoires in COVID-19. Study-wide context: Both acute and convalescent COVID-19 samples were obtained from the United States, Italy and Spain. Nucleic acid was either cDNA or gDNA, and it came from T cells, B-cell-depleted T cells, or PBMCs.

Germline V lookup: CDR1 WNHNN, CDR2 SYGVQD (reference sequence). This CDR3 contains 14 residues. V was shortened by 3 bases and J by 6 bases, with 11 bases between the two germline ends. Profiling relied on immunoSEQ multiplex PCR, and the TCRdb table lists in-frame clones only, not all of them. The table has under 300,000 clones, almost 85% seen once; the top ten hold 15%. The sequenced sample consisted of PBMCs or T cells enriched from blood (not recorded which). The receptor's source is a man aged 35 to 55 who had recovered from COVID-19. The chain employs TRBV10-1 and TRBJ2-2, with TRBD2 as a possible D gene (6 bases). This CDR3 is CASSDGGSAGELFF. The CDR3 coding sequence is TGCGCCAGCAGTGATGGGGGGAGCGCCGGGGAGCTGTTTTTT.